This section outlines one T cell receptor beta chain sequence together with its context. What it recognizes is unknown. Trimming pared 0 bases from V and 2 bases from J, leaving 8 bases between. The CDR3 is made up of 15 amino acids. The germline CDR1 and CDR2 sequences are MGHRA and YSYEKL. Amplification used 60 Vbeta primers and 13 Jbeta primers. Measured with immunoSEQ multiplex PCR; TCRdb has only the in-frame clones, and not every one. The sample shows about 150,000 clones, approximately 80% of them seen only once. This sample is drawn from a study of cytomegalovirus exposure and HLA in healthy donors. Findings and caveats of the study: When analyzed later, the rates of TCR association showed variation by HLA locus, with DRB1 the most and HLA-C the fewest. CMV serostatus was the sole immune exposure data available. In a later analysis, CMV-associated beta chains were mostly HLA-associated, it appeared. Association with HLA alleles at 0.05 false discovery rate was found for 16,951 TCR beta sequences in a later analysis.

The chain joins TRBV4-1 to TRBJ1-3, with D possibly being TRBD1 (5 bases). Specimen: PBMCs. This sequence originates from a male donor in good health and CMV-seronegative. This CDR3 is CASSQDTGPGNTIYF. CDR3 bases: TGCGCCAGCAGCCAAGATACAGGCCCTGGAAACACCATATATTTT.